The 15 T cell receptor beta chains below come from one sample, sequenced in a study of T-cell memory formation after mild COVID-19. Via MiXCR, TCRdb re-called the 5' RACE reads, giving one row per CDR3 protein. Of tens of thousands of distinct CDR3 sequences listed, around 15% are singletons. The sequencing input was PBMCs or a T cell subset sorted from them (not recorded which). Every receptor here comes from an adult woman who had mild COVID-19 (a few samples of this study predate the infection). Cell type and time point are not known.

The V gene is TRBV20-1, the J gene TRBJ2-1, with 8 nucleotides matching TRBD2. V gave up 0 bases and J gave up 4 bases; unmatched junction bases: 11. CDR3 length: 17 amino acids. Germline V gene sequence: CDR1 DFQATT, CDR2 SNEGSKA (reference sequence). The CDR3 here is CSARDDLSGGRYNEQFF. In nucleotides, the CDR3 is TGCAGTGCTAGAGATGATCTGTCGGGGGGGCGGTACAATGAGCAGTTCTTC.

The V and J genes are TRBV4-1 and TRBJ1-2; TRBD1 aligns across 7 bases. The CDR3 totals 14 residues. Per the germline V gene, CDR1 is MGHRA and CDR2 is YSYEKL. V lost 3 bases and J lost 3; bases outside the gene matches: 4. The CDR3 nucleotides read TGCGCCAGCAGCCACACCCAGGGGGACTATGGCTACACCTTC. It is translated as CASSHTQGDYGYTF.

The CDR3 here is CASSSDPSSGNTIYF. CDR3 in DNA: TGCGCCAGCAGTTCGGACCCGAGCTCTGGAAACACCATATATTTT. The chain combines TRBV5-1 with TRBJ1-3, with D unclear. V shed 5 bases and J shed 0 bases, with 12 bases lying between them. The germline V gene encodes CDR1 SGHRS and CDR2 YFSETQ. This CDR3 has 15 residues.

The chain couples TRBV20-1 to TRBJ2-7; D may be TRBD2 (7 bases). V lost 2 bases to trimming and J lost 0 bases, with 11 bases between them. The CDR3 consists of 14 residues. Per the germline V gene, CDR1 is DFQATT and CDR2 is SNEGSKA (reference sequence). CDR3 in DNA: TGCAGTGCTAGAAGGCGGGGGCCCTCCTACGAGCAGTACTTC. Protein: CSARRRGPSYEQYF.

The chain links TRBV7-7 to TRBJ2-7; possible D gene TRBD1, 5 bases. The CDR3 is 13 amino acids. V lost 3 bases, J lost 2 bases, and 8 bases lay in between. Germline V gene data show CDR1 as SSHAT and CDR2 as FNYEAQ (reference sequence). CDR3 amino acids: CASSLDITYEQYF. CDR3 sequence (DNA): TGTGCCAGCAGCTTGGACATTACCTACGAGCAGTACTTC.

The rearrangement links TRBV3-1 to TRBJ2-1; 8 bases match TRBD1. Germline assignment: CDR1 LGHDT and CDR2 YNNKEL (reference sequence). Trimming removed 4 bases from V and 1 base from J; junction bases left unmatched: 9. The CDR3 is 17 residues long. CDR3 sequence (DNA): TGTGCCAGCAGCCCTACCGGGACAGGCCTTTCCTACAATGAGCAGTTCTTC. Encoded protein: CASSPTGTGLSYNEQFF.

A few counts support this clonotype. The chain recombines TRBV29-1 with TRBJ1-1; TRBD1 agrees at 7 bases. CDR1 and CDR2 (germline): SQVTM, ANQGSEA. V lost 6 bases, J lost 6 bases, and 10 bases stayed unmatched. The CDR3 consists of 13 residues. CDR3 residues: CSVLQGTVSEAFF. CDR3 nucleotide sequence: TGCAGCGTGCTACAGGGGACTGTCTCTGAAGCTTTCTTT.

This clonotype was detected ten times or more. The V call is TRBV7-6, the J call TRBJ2-2; D is unresolved. The germline gives CDR1 SGHVS, CDR2 FNYEAQ. The V and J ends lost 1 base and 0 bases respectively, with 3 bases between them. The CDR3 contains 14 residues. CDR3 nucleotide sequence: TGTGCCAGCAGCTTAGAGTCGAACACCGGGGAGCTGTTTTTT. It is translated as CASSLESNTGELFF.

This chain joins TRBV4-3 and TRBJ2-3, with D uncertain. CDR3 length: 16 residues. V shed 1 base and J shed 4 bases, with 15 bases lying between them. Germline V gene sequence: CDR1 LGHNA, CDR2 YSLEER. The CDR3 here is CASSQAVRDPPDTQYF. The CDR3 nucleotides read TGCGCCAGCAGCCAAGCCGTACGCGACCCGCCAGATACGCAGTATTTT.

This clonotype has just a few counts. V gene TRBV2 combines with J gene TRBJ2-7; the match to TRBD2 covers 11 bases. Germline loops: CDR1 SNHLY, CDR2 FYNNEI. The V segment lost 3 bases and the J segment 4 bases; nucleotides outside the gene matches: 11. The CDR3 has 17 residues. The CDR3 reads CASSDLITSGSWYEQYF. The CDR3, as DNA: TGTGCCAGCAGTGACCTCATAACTAGCGGGAGTTGGTACGAGCAGTACTTC.

This clonotype was seen only a few times. The V call is TRBV9, the J call TRBJ2-7; 12 bases are a match to TRBD2. This CDR3 spans 14 amino acids. The V gene end was trimmed by 1 base and the J gene end by 6 bases; junction bases not matched to a gene: 2. CDR1 and CDR2 (germline): SGDLS, YYNGEE. DNA for the CDR3: TGTGCCAGCAGCGTATCTAGCGGGAGGGCCGAGCAGTACTTC. Translating it yields CASSVSSGRAEQYF.

V is TRBV7-9 and J is TRBJ1-1; TRBD1 matches at 9 bases. The V and J ends lost 4 bases and 3 bases, in that order; junction bases with no gene match: 6. Germline assignment: CDR1 SEHNR and CDR2 FQNEAQ (reference sequence). The CDR3 covers 15 residues. The CDR3 DNA reads as TGTGCCAGCAGCTCACAGGGGGCAGGGGACACTGAAGCTTTCTTT. The encoded protein is CASSSQGAGDTEAFF.

The chain carries TRBV7-8 and TRBJ2-7; D unresolved. Germline-derived CDR1 and CDR2 are SGHVS and FQNEAQ. The CDR3 length is 14 residues. Trimming left V 5 bases short and J 2 bases short, with 13 bases between. CDR3 loop: CASSPKTSAYEQYF. CDR3 DNA sequence: TGTGCCAGCAGCCCTAAAACATCGGCCTACGAGCAGTACTTC.

This clonotype showed up just a few times. The rearrangement links TRBV6-5 to TRBJ2-3, with D perhaps matching TRBD2 (5 bases). The CDR3 loop spans 13 amino acids. CDR1 and CDR2 from the germline V gene are MNHEY and SVGAGI. V shed 6 bases and J shed 8 bases, with 15 bases lying between them. The CDR3, as DNA: TGTGCCAGCAGCCTCAAACTAGTATCTACGCAGTATTTT. This translates into CASSLKLVSTQYF.

The chain carries TRBV6-5 and TRBJ2-1; the D gene could be TRBD1 or TRBD2 (6 bases each). V dropped 0 bases and J dropped 9 bases, with 12 bases sitting between them. This CDR3 has 14 amino acids. In germline, CDR1 is MNHEY, CDR2 SVGAGI. The CDR3 protein is CASSYSGGLGEQFF. CDR3 DNA: TGTGCCAGCAGTTACTCGGGGGGCCTGGGTGAGCAGTTCTTC.